The 27 T cell receptor beta chains in this list originate from one sample, sequenced in a study of PD-L1 blockade in urothelial cancer. Clones were read by immunoSEQ multiplex PCR, and TCRdb kept only the in-frame ones, dropping some. There are tens of thousands of clones in the sample; roughly 85% occur only once, and less than 10% lies in the top ten. Source: PBMCs, taken around atezolizumab (anti-PD-L1) treatment. These receptors all come from a man in his 60s with urothelial cancer.

V usage is TRBV12-5 and J usage is TRBJ2-7, with D tentatively TRBD1 (5 bases). The CDR3 consists of 13 residues. CDR1 and CDR2 (germline): LGHNT, FRNRAP. The V gene lost 3 bases and the J gene lost 5 bases, with 11 bases spanning the gap. CDR3 bases: TGTGCTAGTGGTTTTCACGACAGACACGAGCAGTACTTC. Its protein is CASGFHDRHEQYF.

The chain recombines TRBV30 with TRBJ1-1; D not resolved. Germline CDR1 is GTSNPN and CDR2 is SVGIG (reference sequence). Trimming shortened V by 0 bases and J by 11 bases, and 10 bases separated the two germline ends. This CDR3 has 11 residues. In DNA form, the CDR3 reads TGTGCCTGGAGTGTACAACTGCGGGCTTTCTTT. It codes for CAWSVQLRAFF.

The V gene is TRBV7-8, the J gene TRBJ1-2; a weak D match, TRBD1 (5 bases). The CDR3 covers 16 residues. Per germline, CDR1 SGHVS and CDR2 FQNEAQ. The V and J ends lost 0 bases and 6 bases respectively, with 17 bases between them. The CDR3 region has the DNA TGTGCCAGCAGCTTAGCGAGTCCCTCGGAGGGGAATGGCTACACCTTC. It translates to CASSLASPSEGNGYTF.

The genes are TRBV7-9 and TRBJ1-1; TRBD1 might be the D (5 bases). CDR1 SEHNR and CDR2 FQNEAQ come from the germline V gene (reference sequence). The V and J ends lost 1 base and 5 bases respectively, with 14 bases between them. The CDR3 runs 15 residues. CDR3 protein: CASSLGPGGVTEAFF. The CDR3 nucleotides read TGTGCCAGCAGCTTAGGTCCGGGAGGGGTGACTGAAGCTTTCTTT.

The rearrangement links TRBV5-6 to TRBJ1-3; perhaps TRBD1 as D (5 bases). Looked up from germline, CDR1 is SGHDT and CDR2 is YYEEEE. V was clipped by 2 bases and J by 0 bases, with 9 bases between them. There are 15 residues in the CDR3. The CDR3 region has the DNA TGTGCCAGCAGCTTAAAGGGGTTCTCTGGAAACACCATATATTTT. It codes for CASSLKGFSGNTIYF. Full variable domain (remainder filled in from reference TRBV5-6 and TRBJ1-3): DAGVTQSPTHLIKTRGQQVTLRCSPKSGHDTVSWYQQALGQGPQFIFQYYEEEERQRGNFPDRFSGHQFPNYSSELNVNALLLGDSALYLCASSLKGFSGNTIYFGEGSWLTVV.

This clone was counted a single time. This sequence joins TRBV28 and TRBJ1-2, with 8 bases identical to TRBD1. V shed 8 bases, J shed 1 base, and the junction held 9 bases outside the gene matches. The CDR3 consists of 15 residues. Germline V CDR1 and CDR2: MDHEN, SYDVKM. The DNA of the CDR3 is TGTGCCAGCCGGGGTCAGGGGGCTAATAACTATGGCTACACCTTC. It codes for CASRGQGANNYGYTF.

The chain joins TRBV4-2 to TRBJ2-3; perhaps TRBD2 as D (5 bases). Per germline, CDR1 LGHNA and CDR2 YNFKEQ. The ends were cut back, 1 base at V and 0 bases at J, with 8 bases in the middle. The CDR3 runs to 15 residues. DNA of the CDR3: TGTGCCAGCAGCCAAGCGGGGAGTAGCACAGATACGCAGTATTTT. Its protein is CASSQAGSSTDTQYF.

The chain uses TRBV7-3 and TRBJ2-3; TRBD1 is a possible D gene (8 bases). The germline V gene has CDR1 SGHTA and CDR2 FQGTGA. The CDR3 covers 18 residues. V shed 8 bases and J shed 2 bases, with 26 bases lying between them. CDR3 nucleotide sequence: TGTGCCAGCCCCATGACCCACAGGGGGGGGTTAGACACAGATACGCAGTATTTT. Its protein product is CASPMTHRGGLDTDTQYF.

The rearrangement links TRBV30 to TRBJ2-5; no definite D call. Germline-derived CDR1 and CDR2 are GTSNPN and SVGIG (reference sequence). The V and J ends lost 1 base and 5 bases respectively, with 17 bases between them. The CDR3 is 15 amino acids. The CDR3 reads CAWSAQITLRETQYF. CDR3 in DNA: TGTGCCTGGAGTGCCCAAATTACTCTACGGGAGACCCAGTACTTC.

In its sample, this clone was seen a few times. DNA for the CDR3: TGCGCCAGCAGTGACCGACAGGGGAATGAAAAACTGTTTTTT. Amino acid sequence: CASSDRQGNEKLFF. The chain uses TRBV10-1 and TRBJ1-4; TRBD1 matches 8 bases. Germline values: CDR1 WNHNN, CDR2 SYGVQD (reference sequence). The CDR3 sequence is 14 residues long. J was trimmed by 5 bases and V by 3 bases; bases with no gene match: 2.

This clone was observed a single time. J is TRBJ1-4 and V is TRBV7-6, with a possible D match to TRBD1 (6 bases). The germline gives CDR1 SGHVS, CDR2 FNYEAQ. Deletions cut 1 base from V and 11 bases from J, with 14 bases between. The CDR3 covers 14 residues. This CDR3 reads CASSLEGGAGKLFF. The CDR3 DNA follows: TGTGCCAGCAGCTTAGAAGGGGGGGCGGGGAAACTGTTTTTT.

The chain carries TRBV6-1 and TRBJ2-7; possible D gene TRBD1, 6 bases. CDR1 MNHNS and CDR2 SASEGT come from the germline V gene. Trimming shortened V by 0 bases and J by 2 bases, and 11 bases separated the two germline ends. CDR3 length: 15 residues. This CDR3 is CASSEAWTVPYEQYF. CDR3 DNA: TGTGCCAGCAGTGAAGCATGGACAGTTCCCTACGAGCAGTACTTC.

The chain recombines TRBV7-2 with TRBJ2-5; 10 bases map to TRBD2. After removal of 5 bases from V and 7 bases from J, the junction contained 10 bases not matched to a gene. Germline CDR1 is SGHTA and CDR2 is FQGNSA. The CDR3 covers 15 residues. The CDR3 loop reads CASSPLAGAAGTQYF. CDR3 in DNA: TGTGCCAGCAGCCCCCTAGCGGGGGCCGCGGGGACCCAGTACTTC.

The gene calls are TRBV6-5 and TRBJ1-4; a weak D match, TRBD1 (6 bases). V shed 11 bases and J shed 4 bases, with 14 bases lying between them. The CDR3 is 13 amino acids. The germline gives CDR1 MNHEY, CDR2 SVGAGI. The CDR3 DNA reads as TGTGCCTGCGGGGGGGCCAATAATGAAAAACTGTTTTTT. Translation: CACGGANNEKLFF.

Only one count was recorded for this clone. The chain has TRBV30 and TRBJ2-7, with a tentative D call TRBD1 (6 bases). Germline V gene data show CDR1 as GTSNPN and CDR2 as SVGIG (reference sequence). The CDR3 runs to 13 residues. V was trimmed by 1 base and J by 5 bases, leaving 12 bases between them. CDR3 in DNA: TGTGCCTGGAGTGAACAGGGAGTCCACGAGCAGTACTTC. Amino acid sequence: CAWSEQGVHEQYF.

The chain couples TRBV6-4 to TRBJ2-2; possible D gene TRBD1, 5 bases. Germline V gene data show CDR1 as MRHNA and CDR2 as SNTAGT. The CDR3 consists of 14 residues. V lost 6 bases to trimming and J lost 3 bases, with 11 bases between them. The CDR3, as DNA: TGTGCCAGCAGAGGAGACAGATACACCGGGGAGCTGTTTTTT. Translated, it gives CASRGDRYTGELFF.

V usage is TRBV9 and J usage is TRBJ2-1, with TRBD2 identical over 11 bases. From germline, CDR1 is SGDLS and CDR2 YYNGEE. This CDR3 has 15 amino acids. Unmatched junction bases numbered 0, after V lost 0 bases and J lost 4 bases. CDR3 loop: CASSVASGGYNEQFF. The CDR3 coding sequence is TGTGCCAGCAGCGTAGCTAGCGGGGGGTACAATGAGCAGTTCTTC.

The chain has TRBV5-1 and TRBJ2-3; D is uncertain. CDR3 size: 14 residues. The V gene lost 0 bases and the J gene lost 1 base, with 6 bases spanning the gap. The V gene's germline CDR1 is SGHRS and CDR2 YFSETQ. Written as DNA, the CDR3 is TGCGCCAGCAGCTTGGGACATCGCACAGATACGCAGTATTTT. This codes for CASSLGHRTDTQYF.

The gene calls are TRBV19 and TRBJ2-7, with 8 nucleotides matching TRBD2. Germline assignment: CDR1 LNHDA and CDR2 SQIVND (reference sequence). J was trimmed by 2 bases and V by 6 bases; bases with no gene match: 6. CDR3 length: 14 residues. CDR3 sequence: CASRSSGSTYEQYF. The DNA for the CDR3 is TGTGCCAGTAGATCCAGCGGGAGCACCTACGAGCAGTACTTC.

This clone was recorded only once. This chain joins TRBV19 and TRBJ1-2, with 7 bases identical to TRBD1. The CDR3 is 14 amino acids. Germline CDR1 and CDR2: LNHDA and SQIVND (reference sequence). J lost 2 bases, V lost 4 bases, and 4 bases had no gene match. The CDR3: CASSTRGQNYGYTF. The CDR3 DNA is TGTGCCAGTAGTACCCGGGGACAGAACTATGGCTACACCTTC.

This clone was picked up a small number of times. The chain has TRBV6-5 and TRBJ1-5; maybe TRBD1 (6 bases). The CDR3 runs to 15 residues. Germline values: CDR1 MNHEY, CDR2 SVGAGI. With 4 bases removed from V and 4 bases from J, the gap between germline ends came to 14 bases. In DNA form, the CDR3 reads TGTGCCAGCAGTTTGGGGGGGCAGAGAAATCAGCCCCAGCATTTT. Translated, it gives CASSLGGQRNQPQHF.

The chain links TRBV30 to TRBJ2-2; D is perhaps TRBD2 (5 bases). Germline values: CDR1 GTSNPN, CDR2 SVGIG (reference sequence). The germline V and J ends were trimmed by 0 bases and 1 base, with 18 bases remaining between them. The CDR3 has 18 residues. CDR3: CAWSVYAGWAGNTGELFF. In DNA form, the CDR3 reads TGTGCCTGGAGTGTATATGCGGGTTGGGCAGGGAACACCGGGGAGCTGTTTTTT.

The chain joins TRBV9 to TRBJ2-1; D gene unclear. The CDR3 extends over 13 amino acids. CDR1 is SGDLS, CDR2 YYNGEE, per germline. The V end lost 0 bases, the J end lost 6 bases, and 7 bases lay between the germline ends. CDR3 nucleotide sequence: TGTGCCAGCAGCGTAGACAGAGTCAATGAGCAGTTCTTC. This sequence encodes CASSVDRVNEQFF.

The chain recombines TRBV28 with TRBJ1-1; D remains ambiguous. The germline V gene encodes CDR1 MDHEN and CDR2 SYDVKM. Between the trimmed V and J ends, which lost 6 bases and 7 bases, there was a span of 18 bases. The CDR3 is made up of 14 amino acids. The CDR3 here is CASRLPRGSGEAFF. In nucleotides, the CDR3 is TGTGCCAGCAGGCTTCCCCGAGGGTCGGGTGAAGCTTTCTTT.

The chain employs TRBV5-1 and TRBJ2-3; 9 bases map to TRBD1. CDR1 SGHRS and CDR2 YFSETQ come from the germline V gene. V gave up 5 bases and J gave up 3 bases; unmatched junction bases: 4. The CDR3 is made up of 14 amino acids. The CDR3: CASRLQGATDTQYF. Here the CDR3 DNA reads TGCGCCAGCAGGTTACAGGGGGCAACAGATACGCAGTATTTT. The complete variable domain, with remaining parts taken from reference TRBV5-1 and TRBJ2-3, reads KAGVTQTPRYLIKTRGQQVTLSCSPISGHRSVSWYQQTPGQGLQFLFEYFSETQRNKGNFPGRFSGRQFSNSRSEMNVSTLELGDSALYLCASRLQGATDTQYFGPGTRLTVL.

The J gene is TRBJ1-5, the V gene TRBV5-1; 11 nucleotides align to TRBD1. The V segment lost 0 bases and the J segment 3 bases; nucleotides outside the gene matches: 2. The CDR3 runs to 16 residues. Germline CDR1 is SGHRS and CDR2 is YFSETQ. CDR3 in amino acids: CASSLGTGGVNQPQHF. The CDR3 DNA reads TGCGCCAGCAGCTTGGGGACAGGGGGCGTCAATCAGCCCCAGCATTTT.

This sequence joins TRBV28 and TRBJ1-1; D uncertain. Trimming took off 8 bases at V and 7 bases at J, with 14 bases between the two ends. CDR1 and CDR2 from the germline V gene are MDHEN and SYDVKM. This CDR3 has 12 amino acids. The CDR3, as DNA: TGTGCCAGCGCTTCTGGAGGCGGTGAAGCTTTCTTT. Amino acids: CASASGGGEAFF. Full variable domain (outside the CDR3, taken from reference TRBV28 and TRBJ1-1): DVKVTQSSRYLVKRTGEKVFLECVQDMDHENMFWYRQDPGLGLRLIYFSYDVKMKEKGDIPEGYSVSREKKERFSLILESASTNQTSMYLCASASGGGEAFFGQGTRLTVV.